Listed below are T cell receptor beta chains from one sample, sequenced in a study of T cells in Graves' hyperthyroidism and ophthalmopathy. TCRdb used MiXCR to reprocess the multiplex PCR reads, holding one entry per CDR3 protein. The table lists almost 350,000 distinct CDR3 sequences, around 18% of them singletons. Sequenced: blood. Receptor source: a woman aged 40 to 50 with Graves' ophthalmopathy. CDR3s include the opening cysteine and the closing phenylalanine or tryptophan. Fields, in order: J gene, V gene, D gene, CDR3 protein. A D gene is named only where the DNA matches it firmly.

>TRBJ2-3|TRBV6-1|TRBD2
CASTLTSGSTDTQYF
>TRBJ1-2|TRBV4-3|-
CASSQRGNGYTF
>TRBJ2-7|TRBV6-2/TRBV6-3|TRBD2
CASRQGLAGTYEQYF
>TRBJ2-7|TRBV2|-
CASSERSYEQYF
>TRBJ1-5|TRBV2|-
CASSVDGYSNQPQHF
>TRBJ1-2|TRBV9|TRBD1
CASSVDNRGTYGYTF
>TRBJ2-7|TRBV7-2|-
CASRMEASGEQYF
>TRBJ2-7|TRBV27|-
CASSLGDSNSYEQYF
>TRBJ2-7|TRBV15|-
CATSRVSSLSSYEQYF
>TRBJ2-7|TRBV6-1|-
CASSVRGAFEQYF
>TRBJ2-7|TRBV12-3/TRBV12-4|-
CASSFTAYEQYF
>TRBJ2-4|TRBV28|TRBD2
CASSTAGGPQYNIQYF
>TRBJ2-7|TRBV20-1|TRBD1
CSARTGTGVGEQYF
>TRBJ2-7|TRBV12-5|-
CASGLVLPGVNPYEQYF
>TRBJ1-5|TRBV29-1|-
CSVVFEGRGNQPQHF
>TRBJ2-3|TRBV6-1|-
CASRPNRGLTDTQYF
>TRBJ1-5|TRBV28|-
CASTGGVLQVRQPQHF
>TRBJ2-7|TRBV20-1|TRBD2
CSAGLAGSEQYF
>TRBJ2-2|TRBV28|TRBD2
CASSRAGGRTGELFF
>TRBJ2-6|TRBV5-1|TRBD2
CASSLSLAGAPGANVLTF
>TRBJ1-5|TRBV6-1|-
CASSELTSNQPQHF
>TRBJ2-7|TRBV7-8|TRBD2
CASSPHLAGKSYEQYF
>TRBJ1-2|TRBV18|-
CASSMNMGGLEGYTF
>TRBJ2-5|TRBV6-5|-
CASSYLAEGGTQYF
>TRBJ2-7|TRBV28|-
CASSHTSKGHHYEQYF
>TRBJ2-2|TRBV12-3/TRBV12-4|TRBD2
CASRATSGTSGELFF
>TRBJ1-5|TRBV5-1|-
CASSLEGQPQHF
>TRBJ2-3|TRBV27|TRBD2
CASSSRLAELTDTQYF
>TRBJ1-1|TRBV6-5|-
CASGGYTEAFF
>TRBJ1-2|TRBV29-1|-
CSVEIFGDQKGPLDYGYTF
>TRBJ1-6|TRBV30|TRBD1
CACKTGDSPLHF